This T cell receptor (beta chain) stems from a study of blood T cells in healthy people across ages. Through a sample-barcoded 5' primer and a J-beta primer mix, a second PCR was run for roughly 6 to 11 cycles. A single record per CDR3 protein comes from TCRdb applying MiXCR to the 5' RACE reads. The table shows 1.4 million to 1.5 million distinct CDR3 sequences, with approximately 40% occurring only once. This clonotype was seen only a few times. Its target is not known. Study-level points and caveats: Relative to aged donors, long-lived donors carried more naive CD4+ cells and displayed higher diversity. Unknown CMV status may confound age-related changes in expanded clones.

The CDR3 runs 13 residues. Per sample, extraction of total RNA gave at least 6 micrograms in every case. Material for sequencing was blood. This chain links TRBV21-1 with TRBJ2-7; the table's D call, TRBD1, has no DNA check behind it. TRBV21-1 is a pseudogene. This clonotype was obtained from a woman younger than 30 in good health. CDR3 in amino acids: CASRGQNSYEQYF. The CDR3 region has the DNA TGTGCCAGCAGGGGACAGAACTCCTACGAGCAGTACTTC.